The present T cell receptor (beta chain) was sequenced within a study of radiation and T cells in renal cell carcinoma. Study at large: Nephrectomy followed 15 Gy stereotactic body radiation by 4 weeks.

Clones were read by immunoSEQ multiplex PCR, and TCRdb kept only the in-frame ones, dropping some. The table has 45,000 or so clones, roughly 83% seen once. The J segment lost 1 base and the V segment lost 0 bases, leaving 3 bases of the junction unmatched. Germline CDR1 SGDLS, CDR2 YYNGEE. The length of the CDR3 is 15 residues. The time point denotes: baseline pretreatment blood. Treatment noted: 15 Gy SBRT to primary tumor, nephrectomy 4 weeks later. Serial blood draws occurred at baseline and 2 and 4 weeks post-SBRT. Clear cell pathology was present in this patient's renal cell carcinoma. The sequenced sample was blood, obtained from a patient whose treatment included radiotherapy and nephrectomy. The receptor's source is a woman in her seventies with renal cell carcinoma. This chain joins TRBV9 and TRBJ2-7, with 8 bases aligning to TRBD1. The CDR3 sequence: CASSVGQGPSYEQYF. The CDR3 DNA reads as TGTGCCAGCAGCGTAGGACAGGGGCCTTCCTACGAGCAGTACTTC. Full variable domain (missing parts from reference TRBV9 and TRBJ2-7): DSGVTQTPKHLITATGQRVTLRCSPRSGDLSVYWYQQSLDQGLQFLIQYYNGEERAKGNILERFSAQQFPDLHSELNLSSLELGDSALYFCASSVGQGPSYEQYFGPGTRLTVT.